The 19 T cell receptor beta chains in this list originate from one sample, sequenced in a study of T cells in Graves' hyperthyroidism and ophthalmopathy. Authors of the study amplified TCR beta CDR3 regions from RNA transcripts. The TCR CDR3 first-round RT-PCR relied on the HTBI primer set. TCRdb processed the multiplex PCR reads anew with MiXCR; each CDR3 protein has one entry. The table records under 800,000 distinct CDR3 sequences, 12% to 15% of them present only once. Source material: blood. These TCRs come from a young woman with Graves' hyperthyroidism.

This clonotype has a count of ten or more. The chain has TRBV27 and TRBJ2-4; 7 bases match TRBD2. Per germline, CDR1 MNHEY and CDR2 SMNVEV (reference sequence). The V and J ends lost 7 bases and 2 bases, in that order; junction bases with no gene match: 8. The CDR3 loop spans 15 amino acids. The chain's CDR3 is CASTPGGRTKNIQYF. The CDR3 region has the DNA TGTGCCAGCACCCCGGGGGGTAGAACCAAAAACATTCAGTACTTC.

On this clonotype itself: This may be a read error: a much more frequent sequence differs by one nucleotide. The chain combines TRBV11-2 with TRBJ2-3, with unresolved D. The germline V gene encodes CDR1 SGHAT and CDR2 FQNNGV. This CDR3 is 14 amino acids long. The CDR3 nucleotides are TGTGTCAGCAGCCACGTTAAGTCGGCAGATACGCAGTATTTT. It is translated as CVSSHVKSADTQYF. The full variable domain, its missing parts supplied by reference TRBV11-2 and TRBJ2-3, is EAGVAQSPRYKIIEKRQSVAFWCNPISGHATLYWYQQILGQGPKLLIQFQNNGVVDDSQLPKDRFSAERLKGVDSTLKIQPAKLEDSAVYLCVSSHVKSADTQYFGPGTRLTVL.

This chain links TRBV24-1 with TRBJ2-1, with 11 bases aligning to TRBD2. Germline V gene lookup returns CDR1 KGHDR and CDR2 SFDVKD. The CDR3 totals 19 residues. Unmatched junction bases numbered 12, after V lost 6 bases and J lost 0 bases. The CDR3 reads CATSSRLAGSLNSYNEQFF. The DNA of the CDR3 is TGTGCCACCAGTTCACGACTAGCGGGAAGCCTTAACTCCTACAATGAGCAGTTCTTC.

V usage is TRBV5-1 and J usage is TRBJ2-1, with 11 bases identical to TRBD2. The V and J ends lost 2 bases and 4 bases, in that order; junction bases with no gene match: 8. The CDR3 is made up of 17 amino acids. In germline, CDR1 is SGHRS, CDR2 YFSETQ. The CDR3 nucleotides read TGCGCCAGCAGCTTTACGGCCGGGACTAGCGGATACAATGAGCAGTTCTTC. Protein sequence: CASSFTAGTSGYNEQFF.

This clonotype showed up just a few times. The chain is built from TRBV29-1 and TRBJ2-1; a weak D match, TRBD2 (5 bases). V was trimmed by 7 bases and J by 0 bases, leaving 13 bases between them. Germline values: CDR1 SQVTM, CDR2 ANQGSEA. This CDR3 has 14 amino acids. In DNA form, the CDR3 reads TGCAGCGCCGAGCGGACGAGCTCCTACAATGAGCAGTTCTTC. This encodes CSAERTSSYNEQFF.

This clonotype came up many times. The V gene is TRBV20-1, the J gene TRBJ2-1, with 9 bases identical to TRBD1. CDR3 length: 11 residues. Looked up from germline, CDR1 is DFQATT and CDR2 is SNEGSKA (reference sequence). The CDR3 coding sequence is TGCGCCGGGACAGGGTACAATGAGCAGTTCTTC. This sequence encodes CAGTGYNEQFF.

This chain links TRBV29-1 with TRBJ2-1; the D is unclear. Trimming removed 3 bases from V and 4 bases from J, with 16 bases in between. There are 15 residues in the CDR3. Germline-derived CDR1 and CDR2 are SQVTM and ANQGSEA. CDR3 sequence: CSVDGTRSPYNEQFF. The CDR3 region has the DNA TGCAGCGTTGACGGCACAAGGTCACCTTACAATGAGCAGTTCTTC.

The gene calls are TRBV4-1 and TRBJ2-1; 11 bases map to TRBD2. V was clipped by 3 bases and J by 7 bases; unmatched bases: 5. The length of the CDR3 is 15 residues. Per germline, CDR1 MGHRA and CDR2 YSYEKL. In DNA, the CDR3 is TGCGCCAGCAGCCATCCGACTAGCGGGAAGAATGAGCAGTTCTTC. Amino acid sequence: CASSHPTSGKNEQFF.

The rearrangement uses TRBV7-9 and TRBJ2-2; D is possibly TRBD1 (5 bases). Germline V gene sequence: CDR1 SEHNR, CDR2 FQNEAQ (reference sequence). V dropped 9 bases and J dropped 0 bases, with 11 bases sitting between them. The CDR3 length is 14 residues. CDR3 in DNA: TGTGCCAGTCGACAGCTAACGAACACCGGGGAGCTGTTTTTT. Its protein is CASRQLTNTGELFF.

V usage is TRBV7-9 and J usage is TRBJ2-6, with D hard to call. Germline V gives CDR1 SEHNR, CDR2 FQNEAQ (reference sequence). Trimming removed 4 bases from V and 0 bases from J, with 10 bases in between. This CDR3 contains 16 residues. This CDR3 reads CASSSKDNSGANVLTF. The CDR3 DNA reads as TGTGCCAGCAGCTCCAAGGATAACTCTGGGGCCAACGTCCTGACTTTC.

Comment on this clonotype: This sequence may be a read error, since a much larger clone differs from it by one base. Here the CDR3 omits its conserved ending phenylalanine or tryptophan, so a read error is the likely source. The chain carries TRBV20-1 and TRBJ2-1, with a tentative D call TRBD2 (6 bases). The CDR3 runs to 13 residues. V lost 6 bases to trimming and J lost 0 bases, with 9 bases between them. Germline V gene lookup returns CDR1 DFQATT and CDR2 SNEGSKA (reference sequence). CDR3 amino acids: CSAGLDSYNEQFL. CDR3 DNA sequence: TGCAGTGCGGGACTGGACTCCTACAATGAGCAGTTCCTC.

This chain links TRBV19 with TRBJ2-1; D is perhaps TRBD2 (6 bases). CDR3 length: 15 residues. The germline V gene encodes CDR1 LNHDA and CDR2 SQIVND (reference sequence). V shed 10 bases and J shed 8 bases, with 24 bases lying between them. The CDR3 sequence: CATKELAGTGDEQFF. For the CDR3, the DNA is TGTGCCACCAAAGAACTGGCGGGAACGGGCGATGAGCAGTTCTTC.

This clonotype was counted a few times. J is TRBJ2-1 and V is TRBV4-1; 12 bases align to TRBD2. The CDR3 spans 17 residues. Germline trimming cut 3 bases from V and 8 bases from J; bases unmatched to any gene: 11. Germline CDR1 MGHRA, CDR2 YSYEKL. The CDR3: CASSHASGREIGDEQFF. The CDR3 DNA reads as TGCGCCAGCAGCCATGCTAGCGGGAGGGAAATCGGTGATGAGCAGTTCTTC.

This clonotype was seen many times. The rearrangement joins TRBV30 to TRBJ1-2; D is ambiguous. Germline V gene data show CDR1 as GTSNPN and CDR2 as SVGIG (reference sequence). The CDR3 has 15 residues. The germline V and J ends were trimmed by 2 bases and 6 bases, with 19 bases remaining between them. The CDR3, as DNA: TGTGCCTGGAGTATTCTCCGGCGCGCCTTCGATGGCTACACCTTC. Translation gives CAWSILRRAFDGYTF.

Regarding this clonotype: A much larger clonotype is one base distant, so this may be a read error. In nucleotides, the CDR3 is TGCAGTGCTAGCGGGCTAGCGGAAGAGACCCAGTACTTC. Encoded protein: CSASGLAEETQYF. The chain links TRBV20-1 to TRBJ2-5; 7 bases are shared with TRBD2. Trimming cost V 3 bases and J 3 bases; bases outside gene matches: 4. The CDR3 is 13 residues long. Germline CDR1 reads DFQATT; CDR2 reads SNEGSKA (reference sequence).

The V and J genes are TRBV6-7 and TRBJ2-6; 10 positions agree with TRBD1. TRBV6-7 is designated an ORF whose function remains uncertain. The CDR3 is 18 residues long. With 4 bases clipped from V and 4 bases from J, the junction kept 10 bases outside the gene matches. CDR3 region: CASSSRQGAGSGANVLTF. The CDR3 bases are TGTGCCAGCAGTTCTCGACAGGGGGCCGGGTCCGGGGCCAACGTCCTGACTTTC.

This chain joins TRBV19 and TRBJ1-1, with D hard to call. The CDR3 contains 15 residues. The V gene lost 3 bases and the J gene lost 5 bases, with 16 bases spanning the gap. CDR1 and CDR2 (germline): LNHDA, SQIVND (reference sequence). CDR3 nucleotide sequence: TGTGCCAGTAGTATTACGGCGGGGTCCGGAACTGAAGCTTTCTTT. Translation: CASSITAGSGTEAFF.

This clonotype was seen a few times. The chain is built from TRBV27 and TRBJ1-2; tentative D call: TRBD1 (6 bases). Trimming left V 3 bases short and J 8 bases short, with 16 bases between. Germline CDR1 MNHEY, CDR2 SMNVEV (reference sequence). CDR3 length: 14 residues. The CDR3 is CASSLGQGPTGYTF. The CDR3 region has the DNA TGTGCCAGCAGTTTGGGGCAGGGGCCAACGGGCTACACCTTC.

Only a few counts were recorded for this clonotype. V and J are TRBV5-1 and TRBJ2-7, with D unclear. Between the trimmed V and J ends, which lost 1 base and 2 bases, there was a span of 10 bases. Germline V gene data show CDR1 as SGHRS and CDR2 as YFSETQ. CDR3 size: 14 residues. The CDR3 loop reads CASSLSQAAYEQYF. CDR3 nucleotides: TGCGCCAGCAGCTTGTCCCAGGCGGCCTACGAGCAGTACTTC.